Listed here are 20 T cell receptor beta chains from one sample, sequenced in a study of CD8 T cells in ankylosing spondylitis. TCRdb ran MiXCR on the 5' RACE reads and lists one entry per CDR3 protein. The sample has approximately 150,000 distinct CDR3 sequences, 30% to 40% seen once. The sequencing input was synovial fluid, either unsorted or a sorted T cell fraction (not recorded which). The receptors were gathered from a male donor with ankylosing spondylitis.

This chain uses TRBV7-2 with TRBJ2-1; D unresolved. The germline V gene has CDR1 SGHTA and CDR2 FQGNSA. CDR3 length: 14 amino acids. V lost 2 bases to trimming and J lost 12 bases, with 17 bases between them. CDR3: CASSLFYDPVGQFF. The CDR3 bases are TGTGCCAGCAGCTTATTTTATGACCCGGTCGGGCAGTTCTTC.

This clonotype was seen a handful of times. This chain uses TRBV5-4 with TRBJ2-3; 8 nucleotides align to TRBD1. The germline V gene encodes CDR1 SGHNT and CDR2 YYREEE (reference sequence). This CDR3 comprises 16 residues. V was pared by 5 bases and J by 5 bases, with 13 bases of the junction left unmatched. CDR3 DNA: TGTGCCAGCAGGCCCGACAGGGGATCCTCGGGAGATACGCAGTATTTT. Protein product: CASRPDRGSSGDTQYF.

This clonotype was picked up a small number of times. The V gene is TRBV20-1, the J gene TRBJ2-7; TRBD1 might be the D (6 bases). The CDR3 is 13 amino acids. V gave up 7 bases and J gave up 0 bases, with 13 bases separating them. CDR1 and CDR2 from the germline V gene are DFQATT and SNEGSKA (reference sequence). CDR3 sequence reads: CSGTQGSSYEQYF. Written as DNA, the CDR3 is TGCAGTGGGACACAGGGATCCTCCTACGAGCAGTACTTC.

V and J are TRBV2 and TRBJ1-4; a possible D gene is TRBD1 (6 bases). Deletions cut 6 bases from V and 7 bases from J, with 18 bases between. CDR3 length: 15 residues. CDR1 and CDR2 from the germline V gene are SNHLY and FYNNEI. CDR3 amino acids: CASRYKSGGAEKLFF. The CDR3 nucleotides read TGTGCCAGCAGGTACAAGTCTGGGGGCGCTGAAAAACTGTTTTTT.

V and J are TRBV5-1 and TRBJ1-2, with 8 nucleotides matching TRBD1. In germline, CDR1 is SGHRS, CDR2 YFSETQ. V lost 0 bases and J lost 5; bases outside the gene matches: 6. The CDR3 runs to 15 residues. The CDR3 is CASSLVGTGVYGYTF. CDR3 coding DNA: TGCGCCAGCAGCTTGGTAGGGACAGGCGTTTATGGCTACACCTTC. Using reference TRBV5-1 and TRBJ1-2 for the parts outside the CDR3, the full variable domain is KAGVTQTPRYLIKTRGQQVTLSCSPISGHRSVSWYQQTPGQGLQFLFEYFSETQRNKGNFPGRFSGRQFSNSRSEMNVSTLELGDSALYLCASSLVGTGVYGYTFGSGTRLTVV.

The chain has TRBV20-1 and TRBJ2-2, with TRBD2 matching over 9 bases. V was clipped by 6 bases and J by 6 bases; unmatched bases: 5. Germline V gene data show CDR1 as DFQATT and CDR2 as SNEGSKA (reference sequence). The CDR3 is 13 residues long. The CDR3 region is CSAAGLAAGELFF. CDR3 in DNA: TGCAGTGCCGCGGGACTAGCCGCCGGGGAGCTGTTTTTT.

J is TRBJ2-2 and V is TRBV5-1; the D gene is possibly TRBD1 (5 bases). Trimming took 0 bases from V and 4 from J, leaving 10 bases between them. The CDR3 consists of 15 residues. Germline V lookup: CDR1 SGHRS, CDR2 YFSETQ. CDR3 region: CASSLARAVTGELFF. The CDR3 DNA sequence: TGCGCCAGCAGCTTGGCCAGGGCCGTCACCGGGGAGCTGTTTTTT.

Details on this clonotype: A clone one base away is much larger, so this may be a read error. This chain links TRBV7-2 with TRBJ1-1, with a weak D call TRBD1 (5 bases). The CDR3 is 14 amino acids. V was shortened by 1 base and J by 1 base, with 7 bases between the two germline ends. Per the germline V gene, CDR1 is SGHTA and CDR2 is FQGNSA. CDR3 loop: CASSLGTRNTEAFF. The CDR3 nucleotides are TGTGCCAGCAGCTTAGGGACAAGGAACACTGAAGCTTTCTTT.

This clonotype has just a few counts. The chain couples TRBV9 to TRBJ2-2, with D possibly matching TRBD2 (7 bases). V lost 2 bases, J lost 4 bases, and 21 bases lay in between. Per the germline V gene, CDR1 is SGDLS and CDR2 is YYNGEE. The CDR3 is 18 residues long. The CDR3 loop reads CASSVAPGGGGFTGELFF. DNA for the CDR3: TGTGCCAGCAGCGTCGCGCCTGGTGGCGGGGGCTTCACCGGGGAGCTGTTTTTT.

This clonotype has a count of ten or more. The chain is built from TRBV28 and TRBJ2-7, with unresolved D. The V gene lost 3 bases and the J gene lost 3 bases, with 12 bases spanning the gap. This CDR3 has 14 amino acids. The germline V gene has CDR1 MDHEN and CDR2 SYDVKM. The CDR3 region is CASSFGTINYEQYF. The CDR3 DNA sequence: TGTGCCAGCAGTTTTGGCACGATTAACTACGAGCAGTACTTC.

V is TRBV24-1 and J is TRBJ2-5, with D tentatively TRBD1 or TRBD2 (5 bases each). This CDR3 has 13 amino acids. CDR1 is KGHDR, CDR2 SFDVKD, per germline. Trimming stripped 4 bases from V and 1 base from J, with 6 bases between. In DNA, the CDR3 is TGTGCCACCAGTGAAGGGACCCAAGAGACCCAGTACTTC. Its translation: CATSEGTQETQYF.

This clonotype came up many times. This rearrangement joins TRBV4-2 to TRBJ2-7, with 10 bases identical to TRBD2. The germline V gene has CDR1 LGHNA and CDR2 YNFKEQ. The CDR3 has 17 amino acids. Trimming removed 0 bases from V and 2 bases from J; junction bases left unmatched: 7. The DNA of the CDR3 is TGTGCCAGCAGCCAAGAGGCACTAGCGGGACGAACCTACGAGCAGTACTTC. This gives the protein CASSQEALAGRTYEQYF.

This clonotype was seen a single time. The rearrangement links TRBV2 to TRBJ1-5; 8 nucleotides match TRBD1. The V segment lost 4 bases and the J segment 4 bases; nucleotides outside the gene matches: 3. CDR3 length: 14 amino acids. Germline lookup yields CDR1 SNHLY and CDR2 FYNNEI. CDR3 protein: CASSGTGLNQPQHF. CDR3 DNA: TGTGCCAGCAGTGGGACAGGGCTTAATCAGCCCCAGCATTTT.

This clonotype was detected only a few times. The J gene is TRBJ1-2, the V gene TRBV20-1; no clear D gene. Germline values: CDR1 DFQATT, CDR2 SNEGSKA (reference sequence). V gave up 0 bases and J gave up 8 bases, with 19 bases separating them. The CDR3 runs to 15 residues. CDR3 sequence reads: CSARDPRFSLQGYTF. The CDR3 DNA follows: TGCAGTGCTAGAGATCCTCGGTTCTCCCTCCAAGGCTACACCTTC.

The chain recombines TRBV9 with TRBJ2-1; TRBD2 aligns across 8 bases. Per the germline V gene, CDR1 is SGDLS and CDR2 is YYNGEE. The CDR3 consists of 13 residues. J lost 7 bases, V lost 6 bases, and 6 bases had no gene match. CDR3 in amino acids: CASNSGGGNEQFF. CDR3 nucleotides: TGTGCCAGCAACAGCGGGGGAGGGAATGAGCAGTTCTTC.

This clonotype was observed at least ten times. This rearrangement joins TRBV29-1 to TRBJ2-3, with 7 positions matching TRBD1. Germline V gene lookup returns CDR1 SQVTM and CDR2 ANQGSEA. V dropped 7 bases and J dropped 5; count of bases not matched to a gene: 9. The CDR3 runs to 13 residues. The CDR3 coding sequence is TGCAGCGCCCTGGACAGGAGCGGAGATACGCAGTATTTT. The encoded protein is CSALDRSGDTQYF.

This clonotype was counted at least ten times. V gene TRBV10-3 combines with J gene TRBJ1-1, with D unclear. Trimming cost V 6 bases and J 1 base, with 3 bases left between them. This CDR3 region has 11 residues. CDR1 ENHRY and CDR2 SYGVKD come from the germline V gene. The CDR3 region has the DNA TGTGCCATCAGAGAGAACACTGAAGCTTTCTTT. This encodes CAIRENTEAFF.

A few counts support this clonotype. The J gene is TRBJ1-1, the V gene TRBV11-2; D is ambiguous. Germline V gene sequence: CDR1 SGHAT, CDR2 FQNNGV. The CDR3 totals 15 residues. V gave up 0 bases and J gave up 5 bases, with 13 bases separating them. The CDR3: CASSLDQGGWTEAFF. The CDR3 bases are TGTGCCAGCAGCTTAGATCAAGGAGGTTGGACTGAAGCTTTCTTT.

The chain employs TRBV6-1 and TRBJ1-5, with D possibly being TRBD1 (6 bases). The germline V and J ends were trimmed by 2 bases and 4 bases, with 9 bases remaining between them. The CDR3 consists of 14 residues. The germline gives CDR1 MNHNS, CDR2 SASEGT. In DNA form, the CDR3 reads TGTGCCAGCAGTGAACGGGGGGCTAATCAGCCCCAGCATTTT. It codes for CASSERGANQPQHF.

The rearrangement links TRBV7-6 to TRBJ2-5; 7 nucleotides align to TRBD2. The V and J ends lost 6 bases and 5 bases, in that order; junction bases with no gene match: 9. This CDR3 region has 14 residues. Per germline, CDR1 SGHVS and CDR2 FNYEAQ. In nucleotides, the CDR3 is TGTGCCAGCAGTCCCGGGACTAATTGGGAGACCCAGTACTTC. Amino acid sequence: CASSPGTNWETQYF.